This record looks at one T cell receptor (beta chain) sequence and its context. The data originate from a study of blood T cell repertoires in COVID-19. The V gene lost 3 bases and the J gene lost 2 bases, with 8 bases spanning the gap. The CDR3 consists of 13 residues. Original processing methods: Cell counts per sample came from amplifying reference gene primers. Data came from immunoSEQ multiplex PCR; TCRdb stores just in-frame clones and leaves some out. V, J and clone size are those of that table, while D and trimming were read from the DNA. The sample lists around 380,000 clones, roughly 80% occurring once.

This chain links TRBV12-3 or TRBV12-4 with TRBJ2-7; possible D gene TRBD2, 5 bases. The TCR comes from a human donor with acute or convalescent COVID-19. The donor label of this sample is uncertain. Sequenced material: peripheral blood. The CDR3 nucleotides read TGTGCCAGCAGTTTCGGGGTCGCCTACGAGCAGTACTTC. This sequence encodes CASSFGVAYEQYF.